The 18 T cell receptor beta chains listed next were all sequenced from one sample in a study of shared clonotypes between healthy human individuals. Repertoires were generated with immunoSEQ multiplex PCR, while TCRdb's copy carries only in-frame clones and drops some. The sample has hundreds of thousands of clones; just under 97% are singletons. CD45RO-negative cells were positively selected for CCR7, leaving out terminally differentiated effector memory CD45RA+ cells. The specimen sequenced was naive CD8+ T cells sorted from blood. These receptors were taken from a woman under 40 in good health.

The gene calls are TRBV2 and TRBJ2-7; 7 bases are a match to TRBD2. The CDR3 runs to 16 residues. V lost 2 bases, J lost 0 bases, and 7 bases stayed unmatched. Per germline, CDR1 SNHLY and CDR2 FYNNEI. The CDR3 is CASSEREGSSSYEQYF. The DNA for the CDR3 is TGTGCCAGCAGTGAAAGGGAGGGATCTAGCTCCTACGAGCAGTACTTC.

The V gene is TRBV19, the J gene TRBJ2-3; 12 nucleotides align to TRBD2. Trimming cost V 5 bases and J 5 bases; bases outside gene matches: 5. The germline V gene has CDR1 LNHDA and CDR2 SQIVND (reference sequence). The CDR3 covers 15 residues. The CDR3 sequence: CASSRLAGVKDTQYF. CDR3 sequence (DNA): TGTGCCAGTAGTCGACTAGCGGGAGTTAAAGATACGCAGTATTTT. The full variable domain, rest sourced from reference TRBV19 and TRBJ2-3, is DGGITQSPKYLFRKEGQNVTLSCEQNLNHDAMYWYRQDPGQGLRLIYYSQIVNDFQKGDIAEGYSVSREKKESFPLTVTSAQKNPTAFYLCASSRLAGVKDTQYFGPGTRLTVL.

This clone was picked up one time. Germline and junction disagree at one end, which may indicate a read error. The CDR3 nucleotides read TGTGCCAGCAGTCAAGCACTCCGACAATGGGGGGCAGCTAACTATGGCTACACCTTC. Translating it yields CASSQALRQWGAANYGYTF. This chain joins TRBV6-1 and TRBJ1-2, with D perhaps matching TRBD1 (6 bases). Germline assignment: CDR1 MNHNS and CDR2 SASEGT. This CDR3 has 19 residues.

Turning to this clone: At the DNA level, this CDR3 is encoded by other sequences in the same sample as well. The chain uses TRBV28 and TRBJ2-7, with unresolved D. This CDR3 is built from 13 residues. Germline CDR1 MDHEN, CDR2 SYDVKM. Trimming removed 3 bases at V and 0 bases at J, with 6 bases between. The CDR3 loop is CASSFSGSYEQYF. The CDR3, as DNA: TGTGCCAGCAGTTTCTCGGGCTCCTACGAGCAGTACTTC.

The chain couples TRBV6-5 to TRBJ1-1; unclear D gene. Germline CDR1 and CDR2: MNHEY and SVGAGI. V lost 0 bases and J 4 bases, leaving 6 bases between the germline ends. CDR3 length: 13 residues. CDR3 protein: CASSYSWVTEAFF. CDR3 coding DNA: TGTGCCAGCAGTTACTCGTGGGTCACTGAAGCTTTCTTT.

The chain links TRBV6-6 to TRBJ2-3, with D perhaps being TRBD1 or TRBD2 (5 bases each). The V and J ends lost 4 bases and 3 bases respectively, with 11 bases between them. CDR3 size: 14 residues. Germline-derived CDR1 and CDR2 are MNHNY and SVGAGI (reference sequence). The CDR3 DNA reads TGTGCCAGCAGTTTCGGGGCCTTAACAGATACGCAGTATTTT. Encoded protein: CASSFGALTDTQYF.

The V gene is TRBV11-2, the J gene TRBJ1-4, with D maybe TRBD1 (5 bases). V was cut by 5 bases and J by 2 bases, with 18 bases left in between. Germline V gene data show CDR1 as SGHAT and CDR2 as FQNNGV. The CDR3 is 17 amino acids. This CDR3 is CASSLSSGGVTNEKLFF. DNA of the CDR3: TGTGCCAGCAGCCTGTCATCGGGGGGGGTGACTAATGAAAAACTGTTTTTT. The full variable domain, rest sourced from reference TRBV11-2 and TRBJ1-4, is EAGVAQSPRYKIIEKRQSVAFWCNPISGHATLYWYQQILGQGPKLLIQFQNNGVVDDSQLPKDRFSAERLKGVDSTLKIQPAKLEDSAVYLCASSLSSGGVTNEKLFFGSGTQLSVL.

The count of this clone is one. This chain joins TRBV9 and TRBJ1-2; D is unresolved. This CDR3 spans 13 amino acids. Trimming cost V 0 bases and J 2 bases, with 5 bases left between them. Germline V gene sequence: CDR1 SGDLS, CDR2 YYNGEE. The CDR3 here is CASSVEQNYGYTF. The CDR3 nucleotides are TGTGCCAGCAGCGTAGAACAGAACTATGGCTACACCTTC.

The rearrangement links TRBV16 to TRBJ2-1, with 9 bases lining up with TRBD1. Germline V gene sequence: CDR1 KGHSY, CDR2 FQNENV. With V trimmed by 8 bases and J by 4 bases, 6 bases remained unmatched. The CDR3 covers 14 residues. The CDR3 region is CASGGTGMYNEQFF. CDR3 nucleotides: TGTGCCAGCGGCGGGACAGGGATGTACAATGAGCAGTTCTTC.

V gene TRBV5-5 combines with J gene TRBJ2-7; weak D call: TRBD2 (5 bases). This CDR3 is built from 14 residues. In germline, CDR1 is SGHKS, CDR2 YYEKEE (reference sequence). Trimming pared 0 bases from V and 3 bases from J, leaving 10 bases between. The CDR3 is CASSLGRAGYEQYF. The CDR3, as DNA: TGTGCCAGCAGCTTGGGGCGGGCGGGCTACGAGCAGTACTTC.

The gene calls are TRBV28 and TRBJ2-2, with TRBD2 identical over 10 bases. The CDR3 consists of 18 residues. The ends lost 6 bases at V and 5 bases at J; junction bases unmatched: 15. Germline values: CDR1 MDHEN, CDR2 SYDVKM. Here the CDR3 reads CASRAVLAGEHGTGELFF. The DNA for the CDR3 is TGTGCCAGCAGGGCCGTGCTAGCGGGGGAACATGGGACCGGGGAGCTGTTTTTT.

The chain recombines TRBV19 with TRBJ2-4; D gene uncertain. The CDR3 consists of 17 residues. Germline V CDR1 and CDR2: LNHDA, SQIVND (reference sequence). V shed 2 bases and J shed 2 bases, with 16 bases lying between them. The CDR3 loop is CASSISRAKKTKNIQYF. As DNA, the CDR3 is TGTGCCAGTAGTATAAGTCGCGCGAAAAAAACCAAAAACATTCAGTACTTC.

Points on this clone: At the DNA level, this CDR3 is encoded by other sequences in the same sample as well. The gene calls are TRBV27 and TRBJ2-7; D perhaps matches TRBD1 (5 bases). Germline values: CDR1 MNHEY, CDR2 SMNVEV (reference sequence). The CDR3 totals 13 residues. V gave up 2 bases and J gave up 2 bases, with 7 bases separating them. The CDR3 loop reads CASSLGHAYEQYF. The CDR3 DNA reads as TGTGCCAGCAGTTTAGGACACGCCTACGAGCAGTACTTC.

CDR3 loop: CASSLAYTRPYEQYF. CDR3 bases: TGTGCCAGCAGCTTAGCGTACACAAGACCCTACGAGCAGTACTTC. The V gene is TRBV7-9, the J gene TRBJ2-7; no clear D. There are 15 residues in the CDR3. Per germline, CDR1 SEHNR and CDR2 FQNEAQ (reference sequence). With 0 bases removed from V and 2 bases from J, the gap between germline ends came to 11 bases.

As for this clone: Different DNA sequences within this sample yield the same CDR3. The chain carries TRBV7-9 and TRBJ2-7; 8 nucleotides agree with TRBD2. Germline V CDR1 and CDR2: SEHNR, FQNEAQ (reference sequence). The CDR3 is 15 residues long. J lost 0 bases, V lost 1 base, and 2 bases had no gene match. CDR3 bases: TGTGCCAGCAGCTTAGTGAGCGGGAGCTCCTACGAGCAGTACTTC. Protein: CASSLVSGSSYEQYF.

The chain employs TRBV27 and TRBJ2-1; D is possibly TRBD1 or TRBD2 (6 bases each). The CDR3 has 16 amino acids. The germline CDR1 and CDR2 sequences are MNHEY and SMNVEV (reference sequence). V was clipped by 5 bases and J by 4 bases, with 18 bases between them. Here the CDR3 DNA reads TGTGCCAGCAGTCCGGGGGCGGGGCTGAATTACAATGAGCAGTTCTTC. Translation: CASSPGAGLNYNEQFF.

The rearrangement uses TRBV27 and TRBJ1-2, with TRBD1 as a possible D gene (5 bases). The length of the CDR3 is 15 residues. The V gene's germline CDR1 is MNHEY and CDR2 SMNVEV (reference sequence). Trimming shortened V by 5 bases and J by 5 bases, and 18 bases separated the two germline ends. The CDR3 region has the DNA TGTGCCAGCAGTGCCTCGGCAGGGATTATTTATGGCTACACCTTC. Translation gives CASSASAGIIYGYTF.

The V call is TRBV28, the J call TRBJ2-3; D is uncertain. This CDR3 has 11 amino acids. Germline V gives CDR1 MDHEN, CDR2 SYDVKM. Deletions cut 3 bases from V and 8 bases from J, with 6 bases between. CDR3 loop: CASSFEFTQYF. The CDR3 nucleotides read TGTGCCAGCAGTTTCGAGTTTACGCAGTATTTT.